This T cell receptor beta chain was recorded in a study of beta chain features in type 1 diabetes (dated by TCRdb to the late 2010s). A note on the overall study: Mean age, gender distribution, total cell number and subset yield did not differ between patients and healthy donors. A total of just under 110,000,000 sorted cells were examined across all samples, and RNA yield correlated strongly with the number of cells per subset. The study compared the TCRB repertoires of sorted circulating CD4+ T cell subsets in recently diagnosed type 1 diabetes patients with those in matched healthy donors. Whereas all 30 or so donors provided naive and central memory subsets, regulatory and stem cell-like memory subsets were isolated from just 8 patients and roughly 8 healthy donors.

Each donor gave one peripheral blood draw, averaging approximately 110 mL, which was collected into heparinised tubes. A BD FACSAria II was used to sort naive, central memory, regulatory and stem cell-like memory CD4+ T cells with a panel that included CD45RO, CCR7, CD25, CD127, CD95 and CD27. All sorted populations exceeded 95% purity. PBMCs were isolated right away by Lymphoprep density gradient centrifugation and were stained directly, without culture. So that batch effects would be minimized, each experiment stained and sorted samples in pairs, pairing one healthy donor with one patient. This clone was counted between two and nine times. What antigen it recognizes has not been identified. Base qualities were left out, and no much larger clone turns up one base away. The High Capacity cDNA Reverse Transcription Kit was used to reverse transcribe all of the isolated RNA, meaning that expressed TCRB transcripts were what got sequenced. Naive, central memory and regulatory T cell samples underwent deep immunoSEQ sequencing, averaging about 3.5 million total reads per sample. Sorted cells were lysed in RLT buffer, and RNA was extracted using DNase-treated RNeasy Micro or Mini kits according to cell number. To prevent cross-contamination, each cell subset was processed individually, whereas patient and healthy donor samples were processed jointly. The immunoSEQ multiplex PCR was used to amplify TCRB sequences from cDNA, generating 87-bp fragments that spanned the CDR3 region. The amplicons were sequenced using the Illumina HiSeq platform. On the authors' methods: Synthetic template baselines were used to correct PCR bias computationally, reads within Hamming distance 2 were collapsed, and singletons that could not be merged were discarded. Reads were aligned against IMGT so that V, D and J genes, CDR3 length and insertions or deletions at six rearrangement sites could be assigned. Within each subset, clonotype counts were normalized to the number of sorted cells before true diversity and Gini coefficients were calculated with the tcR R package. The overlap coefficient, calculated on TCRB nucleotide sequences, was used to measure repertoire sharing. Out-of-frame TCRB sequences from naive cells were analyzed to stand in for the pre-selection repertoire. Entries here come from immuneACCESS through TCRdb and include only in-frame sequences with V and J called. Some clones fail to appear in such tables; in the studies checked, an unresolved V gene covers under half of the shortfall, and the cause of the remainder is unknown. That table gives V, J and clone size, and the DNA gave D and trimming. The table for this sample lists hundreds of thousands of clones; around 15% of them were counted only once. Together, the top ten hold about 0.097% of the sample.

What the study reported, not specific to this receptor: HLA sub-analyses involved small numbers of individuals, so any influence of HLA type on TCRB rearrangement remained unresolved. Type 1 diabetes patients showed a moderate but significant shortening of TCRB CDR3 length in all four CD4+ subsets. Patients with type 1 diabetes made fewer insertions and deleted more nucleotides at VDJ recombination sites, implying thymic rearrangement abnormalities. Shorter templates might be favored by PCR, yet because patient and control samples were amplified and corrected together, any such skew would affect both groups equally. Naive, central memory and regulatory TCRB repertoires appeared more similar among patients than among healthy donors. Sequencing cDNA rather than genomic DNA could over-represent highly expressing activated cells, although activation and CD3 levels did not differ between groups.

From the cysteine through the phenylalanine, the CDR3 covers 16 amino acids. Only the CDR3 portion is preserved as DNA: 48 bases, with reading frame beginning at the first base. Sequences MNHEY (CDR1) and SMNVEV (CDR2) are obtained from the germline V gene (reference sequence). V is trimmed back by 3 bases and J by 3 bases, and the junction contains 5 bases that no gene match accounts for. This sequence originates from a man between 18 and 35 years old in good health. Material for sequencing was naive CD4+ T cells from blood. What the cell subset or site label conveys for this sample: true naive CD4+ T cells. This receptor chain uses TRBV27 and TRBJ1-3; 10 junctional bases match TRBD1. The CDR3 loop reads CASSLTGGRFGNTIYF. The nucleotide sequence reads TGTGCCAGCAGTTTGACAGGGGGCCGGTTTGGAAACACCATATATTTT.